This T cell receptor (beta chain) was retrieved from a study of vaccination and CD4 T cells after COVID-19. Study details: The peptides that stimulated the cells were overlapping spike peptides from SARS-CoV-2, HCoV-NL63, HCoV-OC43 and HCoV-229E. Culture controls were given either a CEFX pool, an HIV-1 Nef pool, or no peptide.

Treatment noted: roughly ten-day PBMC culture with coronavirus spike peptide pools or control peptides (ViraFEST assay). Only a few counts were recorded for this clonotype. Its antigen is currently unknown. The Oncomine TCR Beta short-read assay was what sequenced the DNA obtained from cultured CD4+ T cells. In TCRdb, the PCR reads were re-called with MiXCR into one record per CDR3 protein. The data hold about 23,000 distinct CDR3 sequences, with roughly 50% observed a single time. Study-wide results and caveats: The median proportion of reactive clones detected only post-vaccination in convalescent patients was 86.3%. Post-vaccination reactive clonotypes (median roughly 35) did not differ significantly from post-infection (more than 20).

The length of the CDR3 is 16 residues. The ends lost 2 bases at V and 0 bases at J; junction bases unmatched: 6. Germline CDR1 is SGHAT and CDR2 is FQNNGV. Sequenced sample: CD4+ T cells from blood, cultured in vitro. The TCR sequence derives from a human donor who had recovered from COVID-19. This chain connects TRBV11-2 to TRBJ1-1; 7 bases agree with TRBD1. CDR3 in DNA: TGTGCCAGCAGCTTAAAATTCGGGACAGTGAACACTGAAGCTTTCTTT. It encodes CASSLKFGTVNTEAFF.